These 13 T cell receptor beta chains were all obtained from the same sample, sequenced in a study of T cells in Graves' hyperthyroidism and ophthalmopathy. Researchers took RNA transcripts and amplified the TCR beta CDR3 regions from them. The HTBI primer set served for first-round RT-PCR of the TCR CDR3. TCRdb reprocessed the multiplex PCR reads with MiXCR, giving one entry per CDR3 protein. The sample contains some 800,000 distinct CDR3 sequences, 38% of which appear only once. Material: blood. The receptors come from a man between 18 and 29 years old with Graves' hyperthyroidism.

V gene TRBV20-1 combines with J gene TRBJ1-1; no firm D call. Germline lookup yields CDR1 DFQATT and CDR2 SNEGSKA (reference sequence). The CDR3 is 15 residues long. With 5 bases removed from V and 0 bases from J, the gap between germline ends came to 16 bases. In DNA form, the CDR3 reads TGCAGTGCTCCAAGACCGAACAGCATGAACACTGAAGCTTTCTTT. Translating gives CSAPRPNSMNTEAFF.

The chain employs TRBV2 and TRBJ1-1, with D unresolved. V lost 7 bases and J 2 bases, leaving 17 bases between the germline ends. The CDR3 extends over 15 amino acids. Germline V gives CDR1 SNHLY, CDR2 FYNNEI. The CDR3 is CASTLTERENTEAFF. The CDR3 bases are TGTGCCAGCACCCTCACCGAACGGGAAAACACTGAAGCTTTCTTT.

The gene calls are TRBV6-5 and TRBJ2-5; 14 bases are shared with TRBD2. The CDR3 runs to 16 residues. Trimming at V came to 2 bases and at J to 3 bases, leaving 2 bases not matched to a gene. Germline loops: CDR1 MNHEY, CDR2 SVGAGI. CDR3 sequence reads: CASSYRGLAGEETQYF. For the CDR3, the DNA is TGTGCCAGCAGTTACAGGGGACTAGCGGGGGAAGAGACCCAGTACTTC.

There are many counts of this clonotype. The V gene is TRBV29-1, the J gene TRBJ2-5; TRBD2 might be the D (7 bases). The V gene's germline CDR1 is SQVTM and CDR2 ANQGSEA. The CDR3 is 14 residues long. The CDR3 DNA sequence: TGCAGTTCAGTAGGGGGGGGGCGAGGGGAGACCCAGTACTTC. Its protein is CSSVGGGRGETQYF.

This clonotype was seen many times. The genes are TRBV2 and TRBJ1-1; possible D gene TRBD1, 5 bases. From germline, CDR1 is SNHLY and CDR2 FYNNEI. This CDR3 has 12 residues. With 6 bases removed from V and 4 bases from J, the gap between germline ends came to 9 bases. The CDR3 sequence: CASRRGGTEAFF. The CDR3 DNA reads TGTGCCAGCAGGAGGGGAGGCACTGAAGCTTTCTTT.

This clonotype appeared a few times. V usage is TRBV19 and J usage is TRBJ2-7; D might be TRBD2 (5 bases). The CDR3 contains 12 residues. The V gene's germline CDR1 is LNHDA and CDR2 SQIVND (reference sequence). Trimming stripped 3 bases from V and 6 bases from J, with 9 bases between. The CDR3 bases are TGTGCCAGTAGTATGCGAGGGAGCGAGCAGTACTTC. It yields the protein CASSMRGSEQYF.

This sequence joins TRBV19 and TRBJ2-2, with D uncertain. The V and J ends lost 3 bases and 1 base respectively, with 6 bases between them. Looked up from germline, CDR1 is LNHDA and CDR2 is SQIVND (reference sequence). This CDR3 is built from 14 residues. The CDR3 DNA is TGTGCCAGTAGTATCTCCCTGAACACCGGGGAGCTGTTTTTT. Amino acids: CASSISLNTGELFF.

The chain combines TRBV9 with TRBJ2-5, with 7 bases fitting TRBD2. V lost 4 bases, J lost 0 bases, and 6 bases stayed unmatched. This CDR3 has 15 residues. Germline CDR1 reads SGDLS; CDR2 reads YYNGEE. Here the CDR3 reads CASSSSGGDQETQYF. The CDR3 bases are TGTGCCAGCAGCTCTAGCGGAGGGGACCAAGAGACCCAGTACTTC.

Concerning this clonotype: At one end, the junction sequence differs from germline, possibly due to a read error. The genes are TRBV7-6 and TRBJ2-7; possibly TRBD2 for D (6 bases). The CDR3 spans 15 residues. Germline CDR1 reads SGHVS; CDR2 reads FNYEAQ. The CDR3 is CASSERGGSSSEQYF. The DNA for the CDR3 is TGTGCCAGCAGCGAGAGGGGAGGTTCTTCCTCCGAGCAGTACTTC. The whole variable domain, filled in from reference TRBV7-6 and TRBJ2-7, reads GAGVSQSPRYKVTKRGQDVALRCDPISGHVSLYWYRQALGQGPEFLTYFNYEAQQDKSGLPNDRFSAERPEGSISTLTIQRTEQRDSAMYRCASSERGGSSSEQYFGPGTRLTVT.

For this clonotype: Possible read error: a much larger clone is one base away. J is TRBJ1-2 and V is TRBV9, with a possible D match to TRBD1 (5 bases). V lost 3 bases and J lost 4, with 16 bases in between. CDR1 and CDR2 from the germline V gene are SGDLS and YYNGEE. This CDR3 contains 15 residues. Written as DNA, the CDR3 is TGTGCCAGCAGCGCAGCTGGGCAGGGCTTCTATGGCTACACCTTC. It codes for CASSAAGQGFYGYTF.

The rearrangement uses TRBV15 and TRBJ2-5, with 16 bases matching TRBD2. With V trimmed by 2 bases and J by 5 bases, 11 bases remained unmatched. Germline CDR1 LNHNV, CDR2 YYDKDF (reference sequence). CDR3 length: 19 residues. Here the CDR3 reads CATSRFSAGLAGGEETQYF. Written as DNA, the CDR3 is TGTGCCACCAGCAGATTTTCTGCGGGACTAGCGGGAGGGGAGGAGACCCAGTACTTC. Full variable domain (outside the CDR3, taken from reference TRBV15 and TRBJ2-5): DAMVIQNPRYQVTQFGKPVTLSCSQTLNHNVMYWYQQKSSQAPKLLFHYYDKDFNNEADTPDNFQSRRPNTSFCFLDIRSPGLGDTAMYLCATSRFSAGLAGGEETQYFGPGTRLLVL.

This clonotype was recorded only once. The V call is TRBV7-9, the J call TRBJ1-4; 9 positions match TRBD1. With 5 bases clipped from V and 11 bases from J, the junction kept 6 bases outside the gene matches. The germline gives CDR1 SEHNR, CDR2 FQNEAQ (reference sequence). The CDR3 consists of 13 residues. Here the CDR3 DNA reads TGTGCCAGCAGCACAGGGGGCTTGATGAAACTGTTTTTT. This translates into CASSTGGLMKLFF. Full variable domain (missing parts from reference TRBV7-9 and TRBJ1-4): DTGVSQNPRHKITKRGQNVTFRCDPISEHNRLYWYRQTLGQGPEFLTYFQNEAQLEKSRLLSDRFSAERPKGSFSTLEIQRTEQGDSAMYLCASSTGGLMKLFFGSGTQLSVL.

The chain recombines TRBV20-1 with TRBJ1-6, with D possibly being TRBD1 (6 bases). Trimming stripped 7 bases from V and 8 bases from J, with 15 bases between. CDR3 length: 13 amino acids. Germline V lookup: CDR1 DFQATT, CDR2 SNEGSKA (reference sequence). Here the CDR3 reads CSVAQGYDSPLHF. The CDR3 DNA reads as TGCAGTGTCGCACAGGGTTATGATTCACCCCTCCACTTT.